The present T cell receptor (beta chain) was sequenced within a study of blood T cell repertoires in COVID-19. As to this clone: Other DNA sequences in this sample translate to the same CDR3.

Measured with immunoSEQ multiplex PCR; TCRdb has only the in-frame clones, and not every one. Of a few hundred thousand clones in the sample, about 91% were seen once. The J segment lost 4 bases and the V segment lost 6 bases, leaving 8 bases of the junction unmatched. Germline-derived CDR1 and CDR2 are MNHEY and SVGAGI. This CDR3 contains 14 residues. J is TRBJ1-2 and V is TRBV6-5; 7 nucleotides agree with TRBD1. The TCR originated in a woman aged 25-40 years who had recovered from COVID-19. Sample: peripheral blood. CDR3 sequence (DNA): TGTGCCAGCAGCCGGACAGGTGGTATCTATGGCTACACCTTC. It yields the protein CASSRTGGIYGYTF.